This T cell receptor beta chain came from a study of vaccination and CD4 T cells after COVID-19. Turning to the study itself: Overlapping peptides of the spike proteins of SARS-CoV-2, HCoV-NL63, HCoV-OC43 and HCoV-229E were used for cell stimulation.

Between the trimmed V and J ends, which lost 5 bases and 2 bases, there was a span of 3 bases. CDR3 length equals 11 residues. Germline CDR1 is MDHEN and CDR2 is SYDVKM. The Oncomine TCR Beta short-read assay sequenced DNA from cultured CD4+ T cells. Cultured CD4+ T cells were the source of extracted genomic DNA. MiXCR was run by TCRdb on the PCR reads, yielding one entry per CDR3 protein. The sample yields some 10,000 distinct CDR3 sequences, under 40% seen once. Whole-study results and caveats: Convalescent patients had a median roughly 86% of post-vaccine SARS-CoV-2-reactive clones that were detected only after vaccination, not before it.

Relative to its sample, this clonotype is medium-sized. The antigen is undetermined. Treatment in this sample: roughly 10-day PBMC culture with coronavirus spike peptide pools or control peptides (ViraFEST assay). Unexposed donor CD4+ T cells predated the COVID-19 pandemic, collected 2011-2018. Researchers challenged CD4+ T cells from unexposed donors with SARS-CoV-2 S/N and four cold-coronavirus spikes, cells permitting. The chain has TRBV28 and TRBJ1-2; D unresolved. The sample consisted of CD4+ T cells from blood, cultured in vitro. The source of this sequence is a human donor in good health. In DNA, the CDR3 is TGTGCCAGCAGTCTCAACTATGGCTACACCTTC. This encodes CASSLNYGYTF.